This entry lists 32 T cell receptor beta chains sequenced from one sample in a study of T cell repertoires in cytomegalovirus infection. These TCRs are of unknown antigen specificity. TCRdb recomputed calls from the reads with MiXCR, one row per CDR3 protein. The sample holds hundreds of thousands of distinct CDR3 sequences, about 33% seen once. The input for sequencing was cultured PBMCs, taken from culture after CMV antigen stimulation. Receptors originate from a human donor in good health (CMV status not recorded). Some clones in this sample may be carry-over from other donors' samples.

The chain recombines TRBV6-2 or TRBV6-3 with TRBJ2-3, with D perhaps matching TRBD2 (5 bases). The CDR3 has 15 amino acids. V lost 2 bases and J lost 0, with 9 bases in between. Germline CDR1 and CDR2: MNHEY and SVGEGT. The CDR3 loop is CASSYGGGSTDTQYF. The CDR3 coding sequence is TGTGCCAGCAGTTACGGAGGTGGAAGCACAGATACGCAGTATTTT.

This clonotype showed up just a few times. The chain links TRBV5-6 to TRBJ1-1; no clear D gene. Germline V lookup: CDR1 SGHDT, CDR2 YYEEEE. V was trimmed by 5 bases and J by 1 base, leaving 12 bases between them. CDR3 length: 14 residues. CDR3 sequence reads: CASRVVKANTEAFF. The CDR3 nucleotides are TGTGCCAGCAGAGTCGTCAAAGCGAACACTGAAGCTTTCTTT. Drawing the rest from reference TRBV5-6 and TRBJ1-1, the complete variable domain is DAGVTQSPTHLIKTRGQQVTLRCSPKSGHDTVSWYQQALGQGPQFIFQYYEEEERQRGNFPDRFSGHQFPNYSSELNVNALLLGDSALYLCASRVVKANTEAFFGQGTRLTVV.

This clonotype occurred many times. This rearrangement joins TRBV7-2 to TRBJ2-3; TRBD1 or TRBD2 may be the D gene (5 bases each). The germline V and J ends were trimmed by 4 bases and 3 bases, with 11 bases remaining between them. Germline V gives CDR1 SGHTA, CDR2 FQGNSA. The CDR3 is 14 residues long. CDR3 nucleotide sequence: TGTGCCAGCAGCTGGGGGACGGAGACAGATACGCAGTATTTT. Protein product: CASSWGTETDTQYF.

This chain connects TRBV12-3 or TRBV12-4 to TRBJ2-3, with TRBD2 identical over 7 bases. V was pared by 5 bases and J by 2 bases, with 7 bases of the junction left unmatched. CDR3 length: 15 amino acids. The CDR3 nucleotides read TGTGCCAGCAGTCCGGGGGGTTTAGTCACAGATACGCAGTATTTT. Translation: CASSPGGLVTDTQYF.

This clonotype was detected a few times. The J gene is TRBJ1-3, the V gene TRBV10-3; possible D gene TRBD1, 6 bases. V dropped 8 bases and J dropped 0 bases, with 14 bases sitting between them. CDR1 ENHRY and CDR2 SYGVKD come from the germline V gene. The CDR3 is 15 residues long. CDR3 region: CAIGAKGVSGNTIYF. The CDR3 DNA reads TGTGCCATCGGTGCGAAGGGGGTCTCTGGAAACACCATATATTTT.

This clonotype was seen a handful of times. V usage is TRBV6-2 or TRBV6-3 and J usage is TRBJ1-5; no definite D call. In germline, CDR1 is MNHEY, CDR2 SVGEGT. The CDR3 runs to 16 residues. V gave up 2 bases and J gave up 0 bases, with 11 bases separating them. The CDR3 spells CASSYAPRTSNQPQHF. DNA of the CDR3: TGTGCCAGCAGTTACGCCCCCCGGACTAGCAATCAGCCCCAGCATTTT.

Here the CDR3 reads CASSLNLEQFF. CDR3 nucleotides: TGTGCCAGCAGCTTAAACTTGGAGCAGTTCTTC. J is TRBJ2-1 and V is TRBV7-2; D is unclear. Trimming pared 2 bases from V and 10 bases from J, leaving 6 bases between. Germline V gene data show CDR1 as SGHTA and CDR2 as FQGNSA. The CDR3 covers 11 residues.

The J gene is TRBJ2-7, the V gene TRBV6-2 or TRBV6-3; maybe TRBD2 (6 bases). Germline CDR1 reads MNHEY; CDR2 reads SVGEGT. This CDR3 is built from 14 residues. The germline V and J ends were trimmed by 6 bases and 1 base, with 13 bases remaining between them. The CDR3 region has the DNA TGTGCCAGCAGACCTAGCGCCCCTTCCTACGAGCAGTACTTC. The encoded protein is CASRPSAPSYEQYF.

Here the CDR3 reads CASSLSSNTDTQYF. CDR3 DNA: TGTGCCAGCAGTTTAAGTTCCAACACAGATACGCAGTATTTT. V and J are TRBV12-3 or TRBV12-4 and TRBJ2-3; no definite D call. Trimming pared 2 bases from V and 2 bases from J, leaving 8 bases between. This CDR3 is 14 amino acids long.

V is TRBV9 and J is TRBJ2-5, with 12 bases that match TRBD2. The CDR3 runs to 16 residues. The ends lost 0 bases at V and 1 base at J; junction bases unmatched: 1. CDR1 and CDR2 from the germline V gene are SGDLS and YYNGEE. The CDR3 nucleotides read TGTGCCAGCAGCGTAGCTAGCGGGAGGGCCCAAGAGACCCAGTACTTC. Translation gives CASSVASGRAQETQYF.

The chain is built from TRBV5-1 and TRBJ2-1, with D unclear. Germline CDR1 reads SGHRS; CDR2 reads YFSETQ. This CDR3 is built from 15 residues. V shed 0 bases and J shed 4 bases, with 11 bases lying between them. This CDR3 reads CASSLVGKGYNEQFF. The CDR3 DNA reads as TGCGCCAGCAGCTTGGTGGGGAAGGGATACAATGAGCAGTTCTTC. The whole variable domain, remainder taken from reference TRBV5-1 and TRBJ2-1, is KAGVTQTPRYLIKTRGQQVTLSCSPISGHRSVSWYQQTPGQGLQFLFEYFSETQRNKGNFPGRFSGRQFSNSRSEMNVSTLELGDSALYLCASSLVGKGYNEQFFGPGTRLTVL.

This clonotype was seen a few times. This rearrangement joins TRBV7-6 to TRBJ2-7; 11 nucleotides match TRBD2. The CDR3 consists of 15 residues. Germline CDR1 is SGHVS and CDR2 is FNYEAQ. V was pared by 6 bases and J by 0 bases, with 4 bases of the junction left unmatched. DNA of the CDR3: TGTGCCAGCAGAGTAGCGGGAGGGCCCTCCTACGAGCAGTACTTC. Protein product: CASRVAGGPSYEQYF.

This clonotype was counted a few times. This rearrangement joins TRBV9 to TRBJ2-7; D gene unclear. The CDR3 sequence is 15 residues long. The germline CDR1 and CDR2 sequences are SGDLS and YYNGEE. The V end lost 4 bases, the J end lost 1 base, and 15 bases lay between the germline ends. CDR3 sequence (DNA): TGTGCCAGCAGCCCCTCATCAAGGAGTTCCTACGAGCAGTACTTC. Residues: CASSPSSRSSYEQYF.

This sequence joins TRBV18 and TRBJ2-3; a weak D match, TRBD2 (5 bases). V was pared by 3 bases and J by 1 base, with 14 bases between. Per germline, CDR1 KGHSH and CDR2 LQKENI. There are 16 residues in the CDR3. CDR3 in amino acids: CASSPGEGTGTDTQYF. CDR3 nucleotides: TGTGCCAGCTCACCCGGAGAGGGAACGGGCACAGATACGCAGTATTTT.

A few counts support this clonotype. The chain recombines TRBV7-2 with TRBJ2-5; 9 positions match TRBD1. From germline, CDR1 is SGHTA and CDR2 FQGNSA. J lost 2 bases, V lost 5 bases, and 0 bases had no gene match. CDR3 length: 13 amino acids. The CDR3 protein is CASSGQGQETQYF. DNA of the CDR3: TGTGCCAGCAGCGGACAGGGGCAAGAGACCCAGTACTTC.

The chain is built from TRBV12-3 or TRBV12-4 and TRBJ1-1; 9 bases agree with TRBD1. V shed 3 bases and J 6 bases; nucleotides not matched to a gene: 2. The CDR3 covers 13 residues. CDR3 bases: TGTGCCAGCAGTTTGACAGGGGGGGCTGAAGCTTTCTTT. Translation gives CASSLTGGAEAFF.

This clonotype was seen a few times. The chain links TRBV7-8 to TRBJ1-5; 9 bases are shared with TRBD1. This CDR3 region has 15 residues. Germline assignment: CDR1 SGHVS and CDR2 FQNEAQ. V shed 5 bases and J 3 bases; nucleotides not matched to a gene: 5. CDR3 loop: CASSPGTGINQPQHF. In DNA, the CDR3 is TGTGCCAGCAGCCCGGGGACAGGGATCAATCAGCCCCAGCATTTT. The whole variable domain, filled in from reference TRBV7-8 and TRBJ1-5, reads GAGVSQSPRYKVAKRGQDVALRCDPISGHVSLFWYQQALGQGPEFLTYFQNEAQLDKSGLPSDRFFAERPEGSVSTLKIQRTQQEDSAVYLCASSPGTGINQPQHFGDGTRLSIL.

The chain links TRBV29-1 to TRBJ2-2; 7 bases are a match to TRBD1. CDR3 length: 14 residues. Germline trimming cut 6 bases from V and 2 bases from J; bases unmatched to any gene: 6. Germline V CDR1 and CDR2: SQVTM, ANQGSEA. In DNA, the CDR3 is TGCAGCGTCGGACAGGTTATAAACACCGGGGAGCTGTTTTTT. Protein product: CSVGQVINTGELFF.

This clonotype showed up just a few times. The rearrangement joins TRBV12-5 to TRBJ1-2, with 10 bases identical to TRBD1. Germline V lookup: CDR1 LGHNT, CDR2 FRNRAP. The CDR3 has 15 amino acids. Trimming cost V 1 base and J 7 bases; bases outside gene matches: 6. The CDR3 loop reads CASGLDGTGAFGYTF. The DNA for the CDR3 is TGTGCTAGTGGTTTGGACGGGACAGGGGCCTTTGGCTACACCTTC.

This clonotype has only a few counts. V usage is TRBV7-9 and J usage is TRBJ1-5; possible D gene TRBD1, 5 bases. Germline V gives CDR1 SEHNR, CDR2 FQNEAQ (reference sequence). With 3 bases removed from V and 6 bases from J, the gap between germline ends came to 12 bases. The CDR3 consists of 14 residues. The CDR3 nucleotides read TGTGCCAGCAGCTTTTCGGGGCCCGGTCAGCCCCAGCATTTT. Encoded protein: CASSFSGPGQPQHF.

This chain uses TRBV4-3 with TRBJ2-1, with D perhaps being TRBD1 or TRBD2 (6 bases each). The germline V and J ends were trimmed by 4 bases and 5 bases, with 15 bases remaining between them. CDR3 length: 15 amino acids. Looked up from germline, CDR1 is LGHNA and CDR2 is YSLEER. CDR3 nucleotides: TGCGCCAGCAGCCCCGGGGGCGGTATCAACAATGAGCAGTTCTTC. Translation: CASSPGGGINNEQFF.

This clonotype was counted ten times or more. The chain recombines TRBV6-1 with TRBJ2-7; no reliable D call. The CDR3 sequence is 14 residues long. Germline CDR1 MNHNS, CDR2 SASEGT. Trimming took 7 bases from V and 0 from J, leaving 13 bases between them. In DNA, the CDR3 is TGTGCCAGCAAGAGTCGGTCGAGCTCCTACGAGCAGTACTTC. It translates to CASKSRSSSYEQYF.

The CDR3 reads CASTSLEREGGEQFF. The CDR3 DNA reads TGTGCCAGTACCTCATTGGAGCGGGAGGGTGGAGAGCAGTTCTTC. V gene TRBV19 combines with J gene TRBJ2-1; the match to TRBD2 covers 10 bases. This CDR3 comprises 15 residues. Germline lookup yields CDR1 LNHDA and CDR2 SQIVND (reference sequence). V lost 7 bases to trimming and J lost 10 bases; unmatched junction nucleotides: 13.

The rearrangement links TRBV4-2 to TRBJ2-5, with a possible D match to TRBD2 (5 bases). The V and J ends lost 1 base and 1 base respectively, with 10 bases between them. In germline, CDR1 is LGHNA, CDR2 YNFKEQ. The CDR3 loop spans 15 amino acids. The CDR3 protein is CASSQAPGIQETQYF. The CDR3, as DNA: TGTGCCAGCAGCCAAGCCCCCGGGATCCAAGAGACCCAGTACTTC.

The chain has TRBV11-2 and TRBJ1-2, with a possible D match to TRBD1 (5 bases). The CDR3 is 17 residues long. V was shortened by 2 bases and J by 2 bases, with 18 bases between the two germline ends. The V gene's germline CDR1 is SGHAT and CDR2 FQNNGV. CDR3 sequence reads: CASSLTGTSGANYGYTF. CDR3 nucleotides: TGTGCCAGCAGCTTAACCGGGACCTCTGGGGCAAACTATGGCTACACCTTC.

This clonotype was counted between two and nine times. This chain's CDR3 is CASSESRGRADTQYF. The DNA for the CDR3 is TGCGCCAGCAGTGAGTCGCGCGGGAGGGCCGATACGCAGTATTTT. The genes are TRBV10-2 and TRBJ2-3, with 9 bases identical to TRBD2. Germline loops: CDR1 WSHSY, CDR2 SAAADI. This CDR3 spans 15 amino acids. Germline trimming cut 0 bases from V and 6 bases from J; bases unmatched to any gene: 4.

This rearrangement joins TRBV6-1 to TRBJ2-3; no firm D call. Between the trimmed V and J ends, which lost 0 bases and 3 bases, there was a span of 13 bases. The germline gives CDR1 MNHNS, CDR2 SASEGT. This CDR3 is built from 16 residues. This CDR3 reads CASSEALGKSTDTQYF. The CDR3 coding sequence is TGTGCCAGCAGTGAAGCGCTGGGGAAGAGTACAGATACGCAGTATTTT.

J is TRBJ2-1 and V is TRBV7-3; D call uncertain. The CDR3 length is 18 residues. Trimming shortened V by 5 bases and J by 1 base, and 21 bases separated the two germline ends. Germline V gene lookup returns CDR1 SGHTA and CDR2 FQGTGA. CDR3 residues: CASSPTGPAPASYNEQFF. CDR3 bases: TGTGCCAGCAGCCCGACGGGCCCAGCCCCGGCGTCCTACAATGAGCAGTTCTTC. Full variable domain (outside the CDR3, taken from reference TRBV7-3 and TRBJ2-1): GAGVSQTPSNKVTEKGKYVELRCDPISGHTALYWYRQSLGQGPEFLIYFQGTGAADDSGLPNDRFFAVRPEGSVSTLKIQRTERGDSAVYLCASSPTGPAPASYNEQFFGPGTRLTVL.

The chain recombines TRBV28 with TRBJ1-6, with D unclear. CDR1 and CDR2 from the germline V gene are MDHEN and SYDVKM. V lost 4 bases to trimming and J lost 0 bases, with 10 bases between them. The CDR3 runs 16 residues. The CDR3: CASSSSSSSYNSPLHF. Written as DNA, the CDR3 is TGTGCCAGCAGTTCAAGTAGTAGCTCCTATAATTCACCCCTCCACTTT. The whole variable domain, remainder taken from reference TRBV28 and TRBJ1-6, is DVKVTQSSRYLVKRTGEKVFLECVQDMDHENMFWYRQDPGLGLRLIYFSYDVKMKEKGDIPEGYSVSREKKERFSLILESASTNQTSMYLCASSSSSSSYNSPLHFGNGTRLTVT.

The V gene is TRBV20-1, the J gene TRBJ2-4, with TRBD2 as a possible D gene (5 bases). There are 13 residues in the CDR3. V lost 3 bases to trimming and J lost 8 bases, with 14 bases between them. Germline CDR1 reads DFQATT; CDR2 reads SNEGSKA (reference sequence). This chain's CDR3 is CSASLTGNDIQYF. The CDR3 nucleotides are TGCAGTGCTAGTTTAACGGGGAACGACATTCAGTACTTC.

This chain joins TRBV12-3 or TRBV12-4 and TRBJ1-1; no reliable D call. The CDR3 has 13 amino acids. V was pared by 8 bases and J by 1 base, with 11 bases between. The DNA for the CDR3 is TGTGCCAGCGGACGAAGACCGAACACTGAAGCTTTCTTT. It encodes CASGRRPNTEAFF.

This clonotype was counted between two and nine times. J is TRBJ2-3 and V is TRBV20-1; 10 bases agree with TRBD2. The CDR3 is made up of 16 amino acids. The V gene end was trimmed by 3 bases and the J gene end by 0 bases; junction bases not matched to a gene: 6. Germline CDR1 and CDR2: DFQATT and SNEGSKA (reference sequence). This CDR3 is CSASPGTSASTDTQYF. The CDR3 nucleotides are TGCAGTGCTAGTCCCGGGACTAGCGCGAGCACAGATACGCAGTATTTT.